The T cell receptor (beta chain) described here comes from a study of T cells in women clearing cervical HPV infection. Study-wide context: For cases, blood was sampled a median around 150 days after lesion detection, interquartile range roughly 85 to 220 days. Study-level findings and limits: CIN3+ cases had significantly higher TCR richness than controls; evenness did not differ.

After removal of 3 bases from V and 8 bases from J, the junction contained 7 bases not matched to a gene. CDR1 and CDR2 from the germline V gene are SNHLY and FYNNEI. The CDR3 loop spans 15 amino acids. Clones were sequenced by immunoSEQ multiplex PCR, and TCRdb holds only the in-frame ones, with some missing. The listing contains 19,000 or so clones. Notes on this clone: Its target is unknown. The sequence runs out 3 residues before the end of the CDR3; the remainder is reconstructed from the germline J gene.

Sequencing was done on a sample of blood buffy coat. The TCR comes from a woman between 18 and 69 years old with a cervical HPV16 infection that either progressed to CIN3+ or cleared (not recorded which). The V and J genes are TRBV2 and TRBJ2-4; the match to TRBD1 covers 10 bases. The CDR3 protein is CASSDTTGGRDIQYF. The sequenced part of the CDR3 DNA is TGTGCCAGCAGTGATACGACAGGGGGCAGGGACATT.